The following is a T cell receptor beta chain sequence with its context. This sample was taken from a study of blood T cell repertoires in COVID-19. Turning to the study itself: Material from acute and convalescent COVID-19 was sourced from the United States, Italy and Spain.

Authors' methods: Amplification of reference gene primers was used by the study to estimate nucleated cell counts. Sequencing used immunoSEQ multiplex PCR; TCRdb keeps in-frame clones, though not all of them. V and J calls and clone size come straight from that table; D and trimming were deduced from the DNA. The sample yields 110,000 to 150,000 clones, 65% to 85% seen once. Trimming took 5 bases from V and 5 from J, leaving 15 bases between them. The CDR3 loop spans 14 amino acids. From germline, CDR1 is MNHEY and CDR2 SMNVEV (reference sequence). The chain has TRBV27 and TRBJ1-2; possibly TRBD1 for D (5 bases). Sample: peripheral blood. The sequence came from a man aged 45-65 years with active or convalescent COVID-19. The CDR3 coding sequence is TGTGCCAGCAGTCCCAAGACAGTGAATTATGGCTACACCTTC. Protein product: CASSPKTVNYGYTF.